The 24 T cell receptor beta chains presented below share a single source sample, sequenced in a study of T cells after yellow fever vaccination. Each CDR3 protein gets one entry after TCRdb re-called the 5' RACE reads with MiXCR. The data hold 100,000 to 150,000 distinct CDR3 sequences, with under 8.5% observed a single time. The source material was CD4+ T cells sorted from PBMCs, sampled 9 to 10 days after the first yellow fever vaccination. The receptors originated from a man aged 18-30 years who received the YFV17D yellow fever vaccine.

This clonotype was counted at least ten times. The chain recombines TRBV7-3 with TRBJ2-5; D remains unclear. CDR3 size: 13 residues. Trimming stripped 6 bases from V and 2 bases from J, with 10 bases between. Germline CDR1 SGHTA, CDR2 FQGTGA. The CDR3 here is CASSTGPQETQYF. DNA of the CDR3: TGTGCCAGCAGTACCGGACCGCAAGAGACCCAGTACTTC.

This clonotype has just a few counts. The rearrangement links TRBV7-9 to TRBJ1-2, with no clear D. There are 14 residues in the CDR3. Germline CDR1 is SEHNR and CDR2 is FQNEAQ (reference sequence). Trimming stripped 5 bases from V and 2 bases from J, with 12 bases between. This CDR3 reads CASSPSRENYGYTF. In DNA, the CDR3 is TGTGCCAGCAGCCCCAGTCGAGAGAACTATGGCTACACCTTC. Looking up the rest from reference TRBV7-9 and TRBJ1-2 gives the full variable domain: DTGVSQNPRHKITKRGQNVTFRCDPISEHNRLYWYRQTLGQGPEFLTYFQNEAQLEKSRLLSDRFSAERPKGSFSTLEIQRTEQGDSAMYLCASSPSRENYGYTFGSGTRLTVV.

The V call is TRBV12-3 or TRBV12-4, the J call TRBJ2-7, with 7 bases fitting TRBD1. V trimming: 6 bases; J trimming: 2 bases; junction bases outside the gene matches: 7. This CDR3 spans 14 amino acids. CDR3 sequence reads: CASSDLQGAYEQYF. The CDR3, as DNA: TGTGCCAGCAGCGACCTCCAGGGGGCCTACGAGCAGTACTTC.

The rearrangement links TRBV5-1 to TRBJ2-5; perhaps TRBD2 as D (6 bases). This CDR3 comprises 14 residues. CDR1 SGHRS and CDR2 YFSETQ come from the germline V gene. The germline V and J ends were trimmed by 3 bases and 3 bases, with 12 bases remaining between them. The CDR3 DNA reads as TGCGCCAGCAGCTCGAGCGGGCCTGAAGAGACCCAGTACTTC. This sequence encodes CASSSSGPEETQYF.

The rearrangement links TRBV5-6 to TRBJ2-5; D may match TRBD1 or TRBD2 (6 bases each). The CDR3 is 13 amino acids. Germline values: CDR1 SGHDT, CDR2 YYEEEE. Trimming pared 3 bases from V and 5 bases from J, leaving 11 bases between. The CDR3 reads CASSSGGMETQYF. The CDR3 DNA follows: TGTGCCAGCAGCTCCGGGGGCATGGAGACCCAGTACTTC.

This clonotype was seen at least ten times. V gene TRBV15 combines with J gene TRBJ1-2; the D is unclear. Trimming removed 0 bases at V and 2 bases at J, with 4 bases between. The CDR3 spans 13 residues. The germline V gene encodes CDR1 LNHNV and CDR2 YYDKDF (reference sequence). The CDR3 loop reads CATSRERNYGYTF. CDR3 nucleotides: TGTGCCACCAGCAGAGAGAGGAACTATGGCTACACCTTC.

This clonotype showed up many times. V and J are TRBV5-5 and TRBJ2-3, with D unresolved. Germline CDR1 is SGHKS and CDR2 is YYEKEE (reference sequence). V lost 0 bases to trimming and J lost 2 bases, with 10 bases between them. This CDR3 region has 15 residues. The CDR3 region has the DNA TGTGCCAGCAGCTTGGATCCAGGAACCACAGATACGCAGTATTTT. Protein sequence: CASSLDPGTTDTQYF.

J is TRBJ2-2 and V is TRBV14; D remains ambiguous. Trimming took 3 bases from V and 7 from J, leaving 9 bases between them. The CDR3 is made up of 13 amino acids. In germline, CDR1 is SGHDN, CDR2 FVKESK. Written as DNA, the CDR3 is TGTGCCAGCAGCCATCCGGTAGTCGGGGAGCTGTTTTTT. This gives the protein CASSHPVVGELFF.

The V and J genes are TRBV19 and TRBJ2-7, with 7 nucleotides matching TRBD1. Germline V gene lookup returns CDR1 LNHDA and CDR2 SQIVND (reference sequence). The CDR3 is 15 amino acids. V lost 5 bases and J lost 0; bases outside the gene matches: 7. The CDR3 bases are TGTGCCAGTAGTTGGGGGACAGATAGCTCCTACGAGCAGTACTTC. Protein product: CASSWGTDSSYEQYF.

This clonotype was counted at least ten times. CDR3 bases: TGCGCCAGCAGCTTTACTAGCGGGGACTACGAGCAGTACTTC. It encodes CASSFTSGDYEQYF. The V gene is TRBV5-1, the J gene TRBJ2-7, with 10 bases fitting TRBD2. Germline-derived CDR1 and CDR2 are SGHRS and YFSETQ. After removal of 2 bases from V and 3 bases from J, the junction contained 2 bases not matched to a gene. The CDR3 extends over 14 amino acids.

In its sample, this clonotype was seen many times. This rearrangement joins TRBV20-1 to TRBJ1-1, with 7 positions matching TRBD1. Germline CDR1 DFQATT, CDR2 SNEGSKA (reference sequence). The CDR3 contains 13 residues. Trimming cost V 0 bases and J 9 bases; bases outside gene matches: 7. CDR3: CSARDRGLNQAFF. The CDR3 DNA reads as TGCAGTGCTAGAGATAGGGGGCTGAACCAAGCTTTCTTT.

This clonotype was picked up many times. The V and J genes are TRBV5-1 and TRBJ2-1; the D gene is possibly TRBD2 (6 bases). The V gene's germline CDR1 is SGHRS and CDR2 YFSETQ. The V end lost 0 bases, the J end lost 3 bases, and 13 bases lay between the germline ends. There are 16 residues in the CDR3. CDR3 bases: TGCGCCAGCAGCTTGGCGGGGGTCGGAAACTACAATGAGCAGTTCTTC. Its protein product is CASSLAGVGNYNEQFF.

This clonotype was counted ten times or more. V is TRBV4-3 and J is TRBJ2-3; 7 bases map to TRBD2. This CDR3 comprises 16 residues. Trimming removed 3 bases from V and 0 bases from J; junction bases left unmatched: 6. The germline V gene has CDR1 LGHNA and CDR2 YSLEER. Here the CDR3 DNA reads TGCGCCAGCAGCCACGGCCGGGGGGTGAGCACAGATACGCAGTATTTT. Amino acids: CASSHGRGVSTDTQYF.

This clonotype came up many times. The V call is TRBV7-6, the J call TRBJ2-3; TRBD2 aligns across 9 bases. V dropped 4 bases and J dropped 7; count of bases not matched to a gene: 12. The CDR3 consists of 16 residues. Germline CDR1 is SGHVS and CDR2 is FNYEAQ. CDR3 loop: CASSSQPSGAVNTQYF. CDR3 nucleotides: TGTGCCAGCAGCTCGCAACCTAGCGGGGCTGTAAATACGCAGTATTTT.

This clonotype turned up a few times. The chain has TRBV7-6 and TRBJ2-7; a weak D match, TRBD1 (5 bases). There are 13 residues in the CDR3. V was pared by 5 bases and J by 4 bases, with 12 bases between. The germline CDR1 and CDR2 sequences are SGHVS and FNYEAQ. Here the CDR3 reads CASSPRTKYEQYF. DNA of the CDR3: TGTGCCAGCAGCCCTCGGACAAAATACGAGCAGTACTTC.

This clonotype was counted between two and nine times. J is TRBJ2-4 and V is TRBV11-2; 11 bases are shared with TRBD2. CDR1 is SGHAT, CDR2 FQNNGV, per germline. CDR3 length: 16 residues. Germline trimming cut 4 bases from V and 0 bases from J; bases unmatched to any gene: 2. The CDR3 reads CASSSLAGGAKNIQYF. For the CDR3, the DNA is TGTGCCAGCAGCTCCCTAGCGGGGGGAGCCAAAAACATTCAGTACTTC. The entire variable domain, with the rest obtained from reference TRBV11-2 and TRBJ2-4, is as follows: EAGVAQSPRYKIIEKRQSVAFWCNPISGHATLYWYQQILGQGPKLLIQFQNNGVVDDSQLPKDRFSAERLKGVDSTLKIQPAKLEDSAVYLCASSSLAGGAKNIQYFGAGTRLSVL.

There are many counts of this clonotype. The V call is TRBV11-2, the J call TRBJ2-1; 8 positions agree with TRBD2. CDR3 size: 17 residues. Germline V lookup: CDR1 SGHAT, CDR2 FQNNGV. V lost 5 bases, J lost 4 bases, and 13 bases stayed unmatched. CDR3 nucleotides: TGTGCCAGCAGCCCCGGGAGGGGCGTCCAGCGGTACAATGAGCAGTTCTTC. It yields the protein CASSPGRGVQRYNEQFF.

The sample holds many counts of this clonotype. The rearrangement links TRBV12-3 or TRBV12-4 to TRBJ1-1, with D maybe TRBD1 (6 bases). This CDR3 comprises 14 residues. Trimming left V 2 bases short and J 3 bases short, with 10 bases between. CDR3 in amino acids: CASSLFSGDTEAFF. The CDR3 coding sequence is TGTGCCAGCAGTTTATTCTCAGGGGACACTGAAGCTTTCTTT.

Ten or more counts support this clonotype. This chain joins TRBV7-9 and TRBJ1-4; TRBD1 agrees at 7 bases. V trimming: 2 bases; J trimming: 4 bases; junction bases outside the gene matches: 4. This CDR3 region has 15 residues. The germline CDR1 and CDR2 sequences are SEHNR and FQNEAQ (reference sequence). This CDR3 reads CASSLQGQINEKLFF. Written as DNA, the CDR3 is TGTGCCAGCAGCTTACAGGGACAGATTAATGAAAAACTGTTTTTT.

This clonotype occurred many times. This rearrangement joins TRBV20-1 to TRBJ2-2; 7 nucleotides agree with TRBD1. The germline CDR1 and CDR2 sequences are DFQATT and SNEGSKA (reference sequence). This CDR3 contains 15 residues. Trimming removed 6 bases from V and 1 base from J; junction bases left unmatched: 8. As DNA, the CDR3 is TGCAGTGCAGCCGACCACAGGGGGAACACCGGGGAGCTGTTTTTT. Translated, it gives CSAADHRGNTGELFF.

This clonotype was found a few times. The chain couples TRBV7-2 to TRBJ2-1, with D possibly matching TRBD1 (6 bases). Trimming took off 5 bases at V and 8 bases at J, with 7 bases between the two ends. Germline-derived CDR1 and CDR2 are SGHTA and FQGNSA. The CDR3 is 11 amino acids. The DNA for the CDR3 is TGTGCCAGCAGCCCAGGGGATGAGCAGTTCTTC. Translation gives CASSPGDEQFF.

This clonotype turned up a few times. The rearrangement links TRBV5-1 to TRBJ2-1; no definite D call. This CDR3 has 14 amino acids. V was shortened by 2 bases and J by 6 bases, with 12 bases between the two germline ends. Germline assignment: CDR1 SGHRS and CDR2 YFSETQ. CDR3 nucleotides: TGCGCCAGCAGCTTATCGACATCATTCAATGAGCAGTTCTTC. Protein sequence: CASSLSTSFNEQFF. Full variable domain (missing parts from reference TRBV5-1 and TRBJ2-1): KAGVTQTPRYLIKTRGQQVTLSCSPISGHRSVSWYQQTPGQGLQFLFEYFSETQRNKGNFPGRFSGRQFSNSRSEMNVSTLELGDSALYLCASSLSTSFNEQFFGPGTRLTVL.

This clonotype was observed many times. J is TRBJ2-6 and V is TRBV2; D may match TRBD1 or TRBD2 (5 bases each). This CDR3 has 17 amino acids. With 5 bases removed from V and 0 bases from J, the gap between germline ends came to 14 bases. CDR1 SNHLY and CDR2 FYNNEI come from the germline V gene. The CDR3: CASSSTVRGSGANVLTF. The CDR3 coding sequence is TGTGCCAGCAGTTCGACAGTGAGGGGCTCTGGGGCCAACGTCCTGACTTTC.

In its sample, this clonotype was seen many times. The rearrangement joins TRBV7-2 to TRBJ2-1; no clear D gene. The CDR3 sequence is 12 residues long. Germline V gene lookup returns CDR1 SGHTA and CDR2 FQGNSA. Trimming pared 3 bases from V and 9 bases from J, leaving 9 bases between. The CDR3 here is CASSFSGGEQFF. The CDR3 DNA reads TGTGCCAGCAGCTTTTCCGGCGGTGAGCAGTTCTTC.